This T cell receptor (beta chain) was recovered during a study of OX40 agonist ivuxolimab in advanced cancers. Across the study: The study gave patients intravenous ivuxolimab at 0.01 to 10 mg/kg every 2 weeks. Patients undergoing dose escalation presented with hepatocellular carcinoma, melanoma, renal cell or head and neck cancer. Prior checkpoint blockade (anti-PD-1, anti-PD-L1 or anti-CTLA-4) was permitted; around 37% had it.

Germline V lookup: CDR1 MGHRA, CDR2 YSYEKL. There are 13 residues in the CDR3. V lost 11 bases to trimming and J lost 1 base, with 14 bases between them. Some clones are missing from TCRdb's copy, which holds only in-frame ones; the method was immunoSEQ multiplex PCR. The sample holds more than 15,000 clones, 85% to 90% seen once. The source material was CD4+ or CD8+ T cells sorted from blood, sampled in a trial of the OX40 agonist ivuxolimab. The J gene is TRBJ1-1, the V gene TRBV4-1, with D perhaps matching TRBD1 (5 bases). The origin of this receptor is an adult with an advanced solid tumor such as melanoma, head and neck, liver or kidney cancer. CDR3 sequence: CASAEGENTEAFF. Here the CDR3 DNA reads TGCGCCTCCGCAGAAGGGGAGAACACTGAAGCTTTCTTT.